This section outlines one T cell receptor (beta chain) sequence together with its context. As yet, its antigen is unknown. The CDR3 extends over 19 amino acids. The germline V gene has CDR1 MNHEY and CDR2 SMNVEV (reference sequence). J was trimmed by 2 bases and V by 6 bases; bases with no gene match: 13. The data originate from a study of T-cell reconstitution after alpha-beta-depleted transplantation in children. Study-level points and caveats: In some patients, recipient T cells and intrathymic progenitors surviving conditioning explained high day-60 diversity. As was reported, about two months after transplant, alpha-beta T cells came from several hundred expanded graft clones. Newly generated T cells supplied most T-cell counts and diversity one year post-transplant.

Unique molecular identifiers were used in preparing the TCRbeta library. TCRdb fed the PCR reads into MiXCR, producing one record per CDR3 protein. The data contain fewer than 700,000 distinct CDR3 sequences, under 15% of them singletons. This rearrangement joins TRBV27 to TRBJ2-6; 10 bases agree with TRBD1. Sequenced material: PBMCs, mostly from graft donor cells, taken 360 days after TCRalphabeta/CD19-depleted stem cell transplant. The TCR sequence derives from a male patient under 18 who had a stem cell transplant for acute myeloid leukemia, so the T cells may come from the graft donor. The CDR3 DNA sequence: TGTGCCAGCAGGGCCTTGGGGGTGGGACAGGGGACTGGGGCCAACGTCCTGACTTTC. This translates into CASRALGVGQGTGANVLTF. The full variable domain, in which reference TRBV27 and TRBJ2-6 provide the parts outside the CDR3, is EAQVTQNPRYLITVTGKKLTVTCSQNMNHEYMSWYRQDPGLGLRQIYYSMNVEVTDKGDVPEGYKVSRKEKRNFPLILESPSPNQTSLYFCASRALGVGQGTGANVLTFGAGSRLTVL.